The next 21 T cell receptor beta chains were all read from a single sample in a study of Ad26.COV2.S vaccination and SARS-CoV-2 variants. Method: immunoSEQ multiplex PCR; TCRdb's copy keeps in-frame clones and lacks some. The sample consists of some 330,000 clones, roughly 90% of them appearing once. Treatment indicated: around 19 received Ad26.COV2.S at low or high dose, single or two shots; roughly 5 received placebo; per-sample allocation not given. It was on day 63 after the first vaccine or placebo injection that samples were taken. The sequencing here drew on peripheral blood, taken in a trial of Ad26.COV2.S vaccine versus placebo. Receptor source: a person aged 18-65 years who received the Ad26.COV2.S COVID-19 vaccine or a placebo.

V usage is TRBV12-3 or TRBV12-4 and J usage is TRBJ1-5; no firm D call. V gave up 6 bases and J gave up 7 bases, with 13 bases separating them. CDR3 length: 13 amino acids. DNA for the CDR3: TGTGCCAGCAGGGTCGGGCCGGGACAGCCCCAGCATTTT. It specifies CASRVGPGQPQHF.

J is TRBJ1-1 and V is TRBV6-4; D is ambiguous. Trimming stripped 2 bases from V and 5 bases from J, with 6 bases between. Germline V CDR1 and CDR2: MRHNA, SNTAGT. The length of the CDR3 is 12 residues. CDR3 in amino acids: CASSDGETEAFF. As DNA, the CDR3 is TGTGCCAGCAGTGACGGGGAAACTGAAGCTTTCTTT.

The chain is built from TRBV6-6 and TRBJ1-1; D remains unclear. The length of the CDR3 is 12 residues. Germline loops: CDR1 MNHNY, CDR2 SVGAGI (reference sequence). V was cut by 2 bases and J by 9 bases, with 10 bases left in between. Here the CDR3 DNA reads TGTGCCAGCAGTTACGGTACACAGAAAGCTTTCTTT. As protein: CASSYGTQKAFF.

The rearrangement joins TRBV7-9 to TRBJ2-3, with TRBD2 matching over 7 bases. Germline lookup yields CDR1 SEHNR and CDR2 FQNEAQ (reference sequence). The junction had 4 bases not matched to a gene; V was cut back by 4 bases and J by 0 bases. This CDR3 region has 15 residues. The CDR3 region has the DNA TGTGCCAGCAGCTGGAGCGGGGTTAGCACAGATACGCAGTATTTT. This encodes CASSWSGVSTDTQYF.

The chain uses TRBV7-9 and TRBJ2-3; D not certain. V was pared by 5 bases and J by 2 bases, with 11 bases between. From germline, CDR1 is SEHNR and CDR2 FQNEAQ (reference sequence). This CDR3 is built from 14 residues. CDR3 in amino acids: CASSLTTNTDTQYF. The CDR3 bases are TGTGCCAGCAGCCTAACCACTAACACAGATACGCAGTATTTT.

This clone has only a few counts. CDR3 sequence: CASSESRRTGFTEAFF. DNA of the CDR3: TGTGCCAGCAGTGAAAGTCGCCGGACAGGGTTCACTGAAGCTTTCTTT. The chain employs TRBV6-1 and TRBJ1-1, with TRBD1 identical over 8 bases. The CDR3 is 16 amino acids. The germline CDR1 and CDR2 sequences are MNHNS and SASEGT. J was trimmed by 4 bases and V by 2 bases; bases with no gene match: 9.

The sample holds a few counts of this clone. The chain combines TRBV7-2 with TRBJ2-7, with D hard to call. Germline CDR1 is SGHTA and CDR2 is FQGNSA. The V and J ends lost 6 bases and 4 bases respectively, with 13 bases between them. This CDR3 comprises 13 residues. The CDR3 DNA sequence: TGTGCCAGCAGGATGGACCCAGTTTACGAGCAGTACTTC. Protein: CASRMDPVYEQYF.

This clone was seen only once. The chain uses TRBV7-3 and TRBJ2-3; tentative D call: TRBD1 (6 bases). Trimming shortened V by 2 bases and J by 5 bases, and 14 bases separated the two germline ends. The CDR3 runs to 15 residues. Germline assignment: CDR1 SGHTA and CDR2 FQGTGA. The chain's CDR3 is CASSLRDTHVDTQYF. CDR3 DNA: TGTGCCAGCAGCTTACGGGACACCCACGTAGATACGCAGTATTTT. Full variable domain (outside the CDR3, taken from reference TRBV7-3 and TRBJ2-3): GAGVSQTPSNKVTEKGKYVELRCDPISGHTALYWYRQSLGQGPEFLIYFQGTGAADDSGLPNDRFFAVRPEGSVSTLKIQRTERGDSAVYLCASSLRDTHVDTQYFGPGTRLTVL.

The rearrangement joins TRBV6-2 or TRBV6-3 to TRBJ1-1; D not resolved. The CDR3 has 11 amino acids. Germline lookup yields CDR1 MNHEY and CDR2 SVGEGT. The V end was cut by 2 bases, the J end by 11 bases, with 9 bases between. CDR3 nucleotide sequence: TGTGCCAGCAGTTACGGGGTACAGGCTTTCTTT. Protein: CASSYGVQAFF.

CDR3 nucleotides: TGTGCCAGCAGCCAAAACATCGGGACATTGGGTGGCTACACCTTC. Its translation: CASSQNIGTLGGYTF. V gene TRBV14 combines with J gene TRBJ1-2; D may be TRBD1 (6 bases). Germline V gene sequence: CDR1 SGHDN, CDR2 FVKESK. CDR3 length: 15 residues. V lost 2 bases and J lost 7, with 17 bases in between.

The genes are TRBV3-1 (or the pseudogene TRBV3-2) and TRBJ1-1; D uncertain. V lost 4 bases and J 3 bases, leaving 12 bases between the germline ends. Germline V gene sequence: CDR1 LGHDT, CDR2 YNNKEL (reference sequence). This CDR3 spans 14 amino acids. CDR3: CASSLGKSYTEAFF. The CDR3 DNA reads TGTGCCAGCAGCCTTGGAAAGTCCTACACTGAAGCTTTCTTT.

This chain connects TRBV3-1 (or the pseudogene TRBV3-2) to TRBJ1-2; D may be TRBD1 (5 bases). Germline V gene lookup returns CDR1 LGHDT and CDR2 YNNKEL (reference sequence). CDR3 length: 16 amino acids. Trimming removed 3 bases from V and 3 bases from J, with 17 bases in between. The CDR3 is CASSQIWMGGDYGYTF. In DNA form, the CDR3 reads TGTGCCAGCAGCCAGATATGGATGGGAGGGGACTATGGCTACACCTTC.

V is TRBV3-1 (or the pseudogene TRBV3-2) and J is TRBJ2-7; possible D gene TRBD1, 5 bases. CDR1 is LGHDT, CDR2 YNNKEL, per germline (reference sequence). The germline V and J ends were trimmed by 3 bases and 2 bases, with 17 bases remaining between them. The CDR3 extends over 16 amino acids. CDR3 DNA sequence: TGTGCCAGCAGCCAGGGGCTAGGGGAATCTACCTACGAGCAGTACTTC. It encodes CASSQGLGESTYEQYF.

In its sample, this clone was seen once. The chain uses TRBV18 and TRBJ2-5; no definite D call. The V gene lost 5 bases and the J gene lost 1 base, with 11 bases spanning the gap. Germline-derived CDR1 and CDR2 are KGHSH and LQKENI. The CDR3 runs to 14 residues. This CDR3 reads CASSSPLVQETQYF. CDR3 DNA sequence: TGTGCCAGCTCATCTCCTCTAGTCCAAGAGACCCAGTACTTC. The full variable domain, rest sourced from reference TRBV18 and TRBJ2-5, is NAGVMQNPRHLVRRRGQEARLRCSPMKGHSHVYWYRQLPEEGLKFMVYLQKENIIDESGMPKERFSAEFPKEGPSILRIQQVVRGDSAAYFCASSSPLVQETQYFGPGTRLLVL.

This clone was counted once. J is TRBJ1-2 and V is TRBV5-6; 8 bases align to TRBD1. The CDR3 extends over 16 amino acids. Germline CDR1 is SGHDT and CDR2 is YYEEEE. V gave up 1 base and J gave up 8 bases; unmatched junction bases: 13. The CDR3 nucleotides are TGTGCCAGCAGCTTGAGGATTGGGACAGGCCCTTTGGGCTACACCTTC. Translation: CASSLRIGTGPLGYTF.

This rearrangement joins TRBV5-1 to TRBJ2-1; TRBD2 matches 11 bases. Trimming took 4 bases from V and 1 from J; bases not matched to a gene: 7. The CDR3 runs to 17 residues. In germline, CDR1 is SGHRS, CDR2 YFSETQ. Here the CDR3 DNA reads TGCGCCAGCAGCCTCCTGACTAGCGGGAATTCCTACAATGAGCAGTTCTTC. Protein sequence: CASSLLTSGNSYNEQFF.

V usage is TRBV5-1 and J usage is TRBJ2-3, with 8 bases that match TRBD2. The CDR3 is 16 residues long. Per the germline V gene, CDR1 is SGHRS and CDR2 is YFSETQ. Trimming removed 1 base from V and 2 bases from J; junction bases left unmatched: 6. CDR3 sequence: CASSLIGTSITDTQYF. The CDR3 region has the DNA TGCGCCAGCAGCTTGATCGGGACTAGTATCACAGATACGCAGTATTTT. The full variable domain, rest sourced from reference TRBV5-1 and TRBJ2-3, is KAGVTQTPRYLIKTRGQQVTLSCSPISGHRSVSWYQQTPGQGLQFLFEYFSETQRNKGNFPGRFSGRQFSNSRSEMNVSTLELGDSALYLCASSLIGTSITDTQYFGPGTRLTVL.

The V gene is TRBV5-8, the J gene TRBJ2-4, with TRBD1 identical over 7 bases. Germline V gene lookup returns CDR1 SGHTS and CDR2 YDEGEE. The junction had 1 base not matched to a gene; V was cut back by 3 bases and J by 7 bases. CDR3 length equals 12 residues. CDR3 in amino acids: CASSWGQNIQYF. CDR3 in DNA: TGTGCCAGCAGCTGGGGACAGAACATTCAGTACTTC.

The chain couples TRBV28 to TRBJ2-2, with 8 positions matching TRBD1. V shed 6 bases, J shed 3 bases, and the junction held 6 bases outside the gene matches. In germline, CDR1 is MDHEN, CDR2 SYDVKM. CDR3 size: 15 residues. The CDR3 DNA sequence: TGTGCCAGCAGCCATGACAGGGGCTACACCGGGGAGCTGTTTTTT. Translating gives CASSHDRGYTGELFF.

The chain carries TRBV29-1 and TRBJ1-1, with 7 bases that match TRBD1. Per germline, CDR1 SQVTM and CDR2 ANQGSEA. The CDR3 is 11 residues long. Trimming at V came to 6 bases and at J to 5 bases, leaving 3 bases not matched to a gene. The CDR3 loop is CSVARGTEAFF. The DNA of the CDR3 is TGCAGCGTCGCCAGGGGGACTGAAGCTTTCTTT.

The J gene is TRBJ2-1, the V gene TRBV6-5, with 7 bases fitting TRBD2. V gave up 0 bases and J gave up 11 bases; unmatched junction bases: 4. CDR1 MNHEY and CDR2 SVGAGI come from the germline V gene. This CDR3 spans 13 amino acids. The CDR3 DNA sequence: TGTGCCAGCAGTTACTCCATGGGACTAAAGCAGTTCTTC. This translates into CASSYSMGLKQFF.